Below, one T cell receptor (beta chain) is given with its context. Germline-derived CDR1 and CDR2 are MDHEN and SYDVKM. The CDR3 spans 13 residues. V was clipped by 3 bases and J by 1 base, with 7 bases between them. The authors' processing: Reference gene primers were amplified, and this amplification served to estimate nucleated cell counts. Libraries were prepared by immunoSEQ multiplex PCR; TCRdb keeps only in-frame clonotypes and omits some of them. The V and J calls and clone size are taken from that table; D and trimming were inferred from the DNA. The sample lists about 270,000 clones; approximately 77% were seen once. This sample was taken from a study of blood T cell repertoires in COVID-19. Study details: From the United States, Italy and Spain came samples of acute and convalescent COVID-19. T cells, B-cell-depleted T cells, or PBMCs supplied cDNA or gDNA.

The J gene is TRBJ2-7, the V gene TRBV28; D unresolved. Sequencing used peripheral blood. The sequence derives from a woman between 18 and 29 years old with acute or convalescent COVID-19. CDR3 coding DNA: TGTGCCAGCAGTTTTGGCTCATCCTACGAGCAGTACTTC. It encodes CASSFGSSYEQYF.